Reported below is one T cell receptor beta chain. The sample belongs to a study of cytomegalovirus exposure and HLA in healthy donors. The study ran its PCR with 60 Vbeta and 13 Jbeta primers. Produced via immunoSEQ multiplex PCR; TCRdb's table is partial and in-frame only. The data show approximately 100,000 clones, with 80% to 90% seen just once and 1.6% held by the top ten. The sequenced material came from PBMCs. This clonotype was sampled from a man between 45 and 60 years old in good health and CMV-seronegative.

CDR3 in DNA: TGTGCCAGTACCCGGACAGGGCGGGATAATGAAAAACTGTTTTTT. Translating it yields CASTRTGRDNEKLFF. The V and J genes are TRBV19 and TRBJ1-4, with 8 bases matching TRBD1. CDR1 and CDR2 (germline): LNHDA, SQIVND (reference sequence). V was pared by 7 bases and J by 4 bases, with 8 bases of the junction left unmatched. The CDR3 length is 15 residues.